A single sample gave rise to the 25 T cell receptor beta chains below, sequenced in a study of T cell repertoires in aging, cancer and after chemotherapy. TRB rearrangements spanning V, D and J were amplified using mixed TRB-A/B primers. Each CDR3 protein is one row after TCRdb ran MiXCR on the multiplex PCR reads. Among 450 to 700 distinct CDR3 sequences listed, roughly 32% were seen once. TCR beta rearrangements were amplified from peripheral blood genomic DNA. The sequencing sample was made of blood. The origin of the receptors is a human donor with a blood cancer.

The chain carries TRBV20-1 and TRBJ1-1; 11 bases are shared with TRBD1. This CDR3 is built from 15 residues. Per the germline V gene, CDR1 is DFQATT and CDR2 is SNEGSKA (reference sequence). With 3 bases clipped from V and 4 bases from J, the junction kept 7 bases outside the gene matches. The CDR3 here is CSARSLDRGPTEAFF. DNA of the CDR3: TGCAGTGCTAGGTCCTTGGACAGGGGGCCCACTGAAGCTTTCTTT.

V usage is TRBV6-2 or TRBV6-3 and J usage is TRBJ2-1; D unresolved. This CDR3 has 15 residues. Germline V gives CDR1 MNHEY, CDR2 SVGEGT. The V gene lost 6 bases and the J gene lost 4 bases, with 16 bases spanning the gap. This CDR3 is CASSNLGGSYNEQFF. In DNA, the CDR3 is TGTGCCAGCAGCAACCTGGGCGGATCTTACAATGAGCAGTTCTTC.

This clonotype was seen once. V and J are TRBV6-6 and TRBJ2-7; 7 bases match TRBD2. The V gene end was trimmed by 2 bases and the J gene end by 6 bases; junction bases not matched to a gene: 10. CDR3 length equals 15 residues. Germline-derived CDR1 and CDR2 are MNHNY and SVGAGI (reference sequence). CDR3 sequence reads: CASSYTLQRDGEQYF. Here the CDR3 DNA reads TGTGCCAGCAGTTACACACTCCAGCGGGACGGCGAGCAGTACTTC.

The rearrangement links TRBV6-1 to TRBJ2-1; 13 bases are a match to TRBD2. With V trimmed by 2 bases and J by 12 bases, 7 bases remained unmatched. The CDR3 covers 15 residues. Germline V gene lookup returns CDR1 MNHNS and CDR2 SASEGT. CDR3 region: CASSETSGRAIWQFF. The CDR3 DNA reads as TGTGCCAGCAGTGAAACTAGCGGGAGGGCCATTTGGCAGTTCTTC.

By sample share, this clonotype is medium-sized. This rearrangement joins TRBV7-6 to TRBJ1-2; TRBD1 matches 10 bases. CDR3 length: 14 residues. With 5 bases clipped from V and 4 bases from J, the junction kept 4 bases outside the gene matches. CDR1 is SGHVS, CDR2 FNYEAQ, per germline. The CDR3 loop is CASSTGQGIYGYTF. The CDR3 DNA follows: TGTGCCAGCAGCACGGGACAGGGGATCTATGGCTACACCTTC.

The rearrangement links TRBV9 to TRBJ2-7, with 9 nucleotides matching TRBD1. Losses at the gene ends were 4 bases for V and 2 bases for J; bases not matched to a gene: 7. Germline CDR1 is SGDLS and CDR2 is YYNGEE. The CDR3 has 15 residues. The CDR3 loop is CASSFRTGAAYEQYF. As DNA, the CDR3 is TGTGCCAGCAGCTTCCGGACAGGGGCGGCCTACGAGCAGTACTTC.

This clonotype was seen only a few times. The chain is built from TRBV28 and TRBJ1-4; a weak D match, TRBD1 (6 bases). Germline assignment: CDR1 MDHEN and CDR2 SYDVKM. Trimming stripped 6 bases from V and 7 bases from J, with 18 bases between. This CDR3 has 15 residues. CDR3 bases: TGTGCCAGCAGACCAGGGGCAGGATCTGCTGAAAAACTGTTTTTT. Protein: CASRPGAGSAEKLFF.

The count of this clonotype is one. V gene TRBV7-6 combines with J gene TRBJ1-4; D is undetermined. The V gene lost 4 bases and the J gene lost 8 bases, with 11 bases spanning the gap. The CDR3 covers 13 residues. Germline V CDR1 and CDR2: SGHVS, FNYEAQ. CDR3: CASSSVPQEKLFF. In DNA, the CDR3 is TGTGCCAGCAGCTCAGTGCCCCAGGAAAAACTGTTTTTT. Supplemented by reference TRBV7-6 and TRBJ1-4, the full variable domain reads GAGVSQSPRYKVTKRGQDVALRCDPISGHVSLYWYRQALGQGPEFLTYFNYEAQQDKSGLPNDRFSAERPEGSISTLTIQRTEQRDSAMYRCASSSVPQEKLFFGSGTQLSVL.

V usage is TRBV28 and J usage is TRBJ1-1, with 10 bases identical to TRBD1. V lost 0 bases, J lost 6 bases, and 1 base stayed unmatched. CDR1 and CDR2 (germline): MDHEN, SYDVKM. The CDR3 spans 14 residues. The CDR3 is CASSLWGTGAEAFF. The CDR3 DNA is TGTGCCAGCAGTTTATGGGGGACAGGGGCTGAAGCTTTCTTT. The full variable domain, rest sourced from reference TRBV28 and TRBJ1-1, is DVKVTQSSRYLVKRTGEKVFLECVQDMDHENMFWYRQDPGLGLRLIYFSYDVKMKEKGDIPEGYSVSREKKERFSLILESASTNQTSMYLCASSLWGTGAEAFFGQGTRLTVV.

By share, this clonotype counts as medium-sized. The chain has TRBV7-9 and TRBJ2-1, with 9 bases fitting TRBD2. Germline values: CDR1 SEHNR, CDR2 FQNEAQ (reference sequence). The CDR3 consists of 15 residues. V lost 5 bases, J lost 10 bases, and 12 bases stayed unmatched. The CDR3 reads CASSPNLGLAGEQFF. DNA of the CDR3: TGTGCCAGCAGCCCCAACCTGGGACTAGCTGGGGAGCAGTTCTTC.

Relative to its sample, this clonotype is medium-sized. The CDR3 DNA reads as TGTGCCAGCAGTTTTTCTGGGGATGATACGCAGTATTTT. Encoded protein: CASSFSGDDTQYF. The rearrangement uses TRBV27 and TRBJ2-3; unclear D gene. Germline V gene sequence: CDR1 MNHEY, CDR2 SMNVEV (reference sequence). The CDR3 totals 13 residues. The V end lost 3 bases, the J end lost 6 bases, and 10 bases lay between the germline ends.

CDR3 nucleotide sequence: TGCAGCGCCCCGGGACAGTCCGGGGAGCTGTTTTTT. Protein product: CSAPGQSGELFF. The gene calls are TRBV29-1 and TRBJ2-2; 7 bases align to TRBD1. Unmatched junction bases numbered 5, after V lost 7 bases and J lost 6 bases. CDR1 is SQVTM and CDR2 is ANQGSEA in the germline V gene. The CDR3 is 12 amino acids.

This clonotype is classed as large (0.1 to 1%). This chain joins TRBV29-1 and TRBJ2-5; D perhaps matches TRBD1 (7 bases). Germline CDR1 is SQVTM and CDR2 is ANQGSEA. V shed 5 bases and J shed 2 bases, with 15 bases lying between them. The CDR3 loop spans 14 amino acids. The CDR3 loop reads CSVRKGAGQETQYF. CDR3 in DNA: TGCAGCGTTAGAAAGGGGGCGGGACAAGAGACCCAGTACTTC.

By share, this clonotype counts as medium-sized (0.01 to 0.1%). V and J are TRBV28 and TRBJ2-7; D perhaps matches TRBD1 (5 bases). Germline V gene data show CDR1 as MDHEN and CDR2 as SYDVKM. The CDR3 spans 12 residues. V was pared by 6 bases and J by 2 bases, with 8 bases between. The CDR3, as DNA: TGTGCCAGCAGGGGGCTCGCCTACGAGCAGTACTTC. It is translated as CASRGLAYEQYF.

This clonotype was seen a handful of times. The chain joins TRBV20-1 to TRBJ2-7, with D perhaps TRBD2 (6 bases). CDR1 is DFQATT, CDR2 SNEGSKA, per germline (reference sequence). The CDR3 loop spans 13 amino acids. V was pared by 6 bases and J by 4 bases, with 16 bases between. The CDR3 region has the DNA TGCAGTGCCGATGGGGTAGCGGAATACGAGCAGTACTTC. Translating it yields CSADGVAEYEQYF.

By share of the sample, this clonotype is medium-sized (0.01 to 0.1%). V gene TRBV27 combines with J gene TRBJ2-2; 7 bases map to TRBD1. Germline assignment: CDR1 MNHEY and CDR2 SMNVEV (reference sequence). The V gene end was trimmed by 6 bases and the J gene end by 9 bases; junction bases not matched to a gene: 4. The CDR3 length is 12 residues. The CDR3 nucleotides are TGTGCCAGCAGCCTAGGGGGCCGGGAGCTGTTTTTT. Translation: CASSLGGRELFF.

A note on this clonotype: The junction departs from the called germline gene at one end, perhaps through a read error. V usage is TRBV5-1 and J usage is TRBJ2-7, with a possible D match to TRBD2 (7 bases). CDR1 is SGHRS, CDR2 YFSETQ, per germline. This CDR3 has 18 residues. CDR3 bases: TGCGCCAGCAGCAGGGGACACCTGAAGCGGGACCGCTCCTTCGAGCAGTACTTC. Amino acids: CASSRGHLKRDRSFEQYF.

By frequency in the sample, this clonotype is large. The chain has TRBV19 and TRBJ2-5; tentatively, D is TRBD2 (5 bases). Trimming took 2 bases from V and 5 from J, leaving 15 bases between them. The CDR3 runs to 15 residues. The germline CDR1 and CDR2 sequences are LNHDA and SQIVND (reference sequence). The CDR3 region is CASSINYRRGETQYF. The DNA for the CDR3 is TGTGCCAGTAGTATAAACTACAGAAGAGGGGAGACCCAGTACTTC.

By share, this clonotype ranks as medium-sized (0.01 to 0.1%). The rearrangement links TRBV18 to TRBJ2-1, with TRBD2 matching over 7 bases. Looked up from germline, CDR1 is KGHSH and CDR2 is LQKENI. J was trimmed by 15 bases and V by 5 bases; bases with no gene match: 13. The CDR3 is 13 residues long. CDR3 region: CASSGTLADVRFF. CDR3 bases: TGTGCCAGCTCAGGTACCCTAGCGGATGTCAGGTTCTTC.

Note on this clonotype: A read error may produce the germline difference seen at one junction end. The chain employs TRBV4-2 and TRBJ2-1; TRBD2 aligns across 8 bases. The CDR3 is 15 amino acids. CDR1 is LGHNA, CDR2 YNFKEQ, per germline. CDR3 sequence (DNA): TGCGCCAGCAGCCAAGCGGGAGCTTACTACAATGAGCAGTTCTTC. It yields the protein CASSQAGAYYNEQFF.

This clonotype showed up just a few times. The chain links TRBV11-2 to TRBJ1-6; D is perhaps TRBD1 (6 bases). There are 18 residues in the CDR3. Germline-derived CDR1 and CDR2 are SGHAT and FQNNGV. V lost 3 bases and J 0 bases, leaving 15 bases between the germline ends. This chain's CDR3 is CASSFGTGFGSYNSPLHF. CDR3 nucleotides: TGTGCCAGCAGCTTCGGAACAGGGTTCGGCTCCTATAATTCACCCCTCCACTTT.

The rearrangement joins TRBV11-1 to TRBJ2-7, with 8 nucleotides matching TRBD1. This CDR3 spans 15 amino acids. Germline V gene data show CDR1 as SGHAT and CDR2 as FQDESV (reference sequence). The junction had 7 bases not matched to a gene; V was cut back by 2 bases and J by 4 bases. CDR3 sequence: CASSLTRDRLYEQYF. Written as DNA, the CDR3 is TGTGCCAGCAGCTTAACCCGGGACAGGCTTTACGAGCAGTACTTC.

This clonotype is medium-sized (0.01 to 0.1%) within its sample. This rearrangement joins TRBV6-1 to TRBJ2-1, with D tentatively TRBD2 (7 bases). The CDR3 is made up of 16 amino acids. CDR1 MNHNS and CDR2 SASEGT come from the germline V gene. Trimming pared 6 bases from V and 2 bases from J, leaving 17 bases between. CDR3 region: CASRALGGLPYNEQFF. The CDR3 nucleotides are TGTGCCAGCAGGGCCTTGGGGGGGCTTCCCTACAATGAGCAGTTCTTC.

This clonotype rates as medium-sized. V gene TRBV27 combines with J gene TRBJ2-5; 7 bases are a match to TRBD2. The CDR3 is 13 amino acids. V lost 3 bases, J lost 2 bases, and 0 bases stayed unmatched. Per the germline V gene, CDR1 is MNHEY and CDR2 is SMNVEV (reference sequence). The CDR3 region has the DNA TGTGCCAGCAGTTTTAGCGGGCAAGAGACCCAGTACTTC. Encoded protein: CASSFSGQETQYF.

This clonotype is medium-sized by share. V gene TRBV24-1 combines with J gene TRBJ2-7; 7 nucleotides align to TRBD2. This CDR3 has 14 amino acids. The J segment lost 2 bases and the V segment lost 4 bases, leaving 4 bases of the junction unmatched. The V gene's germline CDR1 is KGHDR and CDR2 SFDVKD. The CDR3 nucleotides are TGTGCCACCAGTGAGCGGGAGCCTCCCTACGAGCAGTACTTC. It codes for CATSEREPPYEQYF.